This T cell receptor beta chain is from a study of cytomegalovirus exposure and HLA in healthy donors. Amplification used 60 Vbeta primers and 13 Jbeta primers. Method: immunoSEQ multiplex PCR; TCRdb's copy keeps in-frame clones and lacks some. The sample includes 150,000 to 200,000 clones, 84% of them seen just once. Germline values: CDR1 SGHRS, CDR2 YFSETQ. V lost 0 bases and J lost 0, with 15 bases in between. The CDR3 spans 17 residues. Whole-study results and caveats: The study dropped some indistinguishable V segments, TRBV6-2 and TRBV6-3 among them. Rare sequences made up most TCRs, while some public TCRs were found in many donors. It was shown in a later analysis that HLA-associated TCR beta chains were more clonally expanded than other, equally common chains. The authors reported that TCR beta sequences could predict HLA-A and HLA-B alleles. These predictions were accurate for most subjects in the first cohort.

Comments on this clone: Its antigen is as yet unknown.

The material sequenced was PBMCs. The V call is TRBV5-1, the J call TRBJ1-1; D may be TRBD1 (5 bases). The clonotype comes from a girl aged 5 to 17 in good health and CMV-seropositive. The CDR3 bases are TGCGCCAGCAGCTTGGTTATCTCGACAGCCCTGAACACTGAAGCTTTCTTT. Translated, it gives CASSLVISTALNTEAFF.